Below are 2 T cell receptor beta chains sequenced from a single sample in a study of cytomegalovirus exposure and HLA in healthy donors. The PCR made use of 60 Vbeta and 13 Jbeta primers. Sequenced by immunoSEQ multiplex PCR; TCRdb stores in-frame clones only, minus some. Of 150,000 to 200,000 clones detected, less than 90% appear once; the ten largest clones hold more than 0.2%. The sequenced sample was PBMCs. The receptors derive from a girl less than two years old in good health and CMV-seronegative.

This chain uses TRBV23-1 with TRBJ1-2, with TRBD1 identical over 7 bases. TRBV23-1 is an open reading frame, and its role is uncertain. After removal of 0 bases from V and 3 bases from J, the junction contained 19 bases not matched to a gene. The length of the CDR3 is 20 residues. The CDR3 protein is CASSQSVVLGQAAGDYGYTF. CDR3 DNA sequence: TGCGCCAGCAGTCAATCGGTGGTGTTAGGACAGGCAGCAGGAGACTATGGCTACACCTTC.

V gene TRBV7-8 combines with J gene TRBJ1-2; 7 positions agree with TRBD1. This CDR3 spans 17 amino acids. Looked up from germline, CDR1 is SGHVS and CDR2 is FQNEAQ. V was pared by 5 bases and J by 0 bases, with 12 bases of the junction left unmatched. The CDR3 sequence is CASSNWIGGRTNYGYTF. The CDR3 DNA reads as TGTGCCAGCAGCAATTGGATAGGGGGCCGGACTAACTATGGCTACACCTTC.